This T cell receptor (beta chain) was captured by sequencing in a study of blood T cell repertoires in COVID-19. Study as a whole: Sites in the United States, Italy and Spain provided acute and convalescent COVID-19 samples.

Sequencing used immunoSEQ multiplex PCR; TCRdb keeps in-frame clones, though not all of them. The sample records 52,000 or so clones, 82% being singletons. V was pared by 8 bases and J by 1 base, with 5 bases between. The CDR3 spans 11 residues. Germline V lookup: CDR1 SNHLY, CDR2 FYNNEI. The V gene is TRBV2, the J gene TRBJ2-5; D gene ambiguous. This clonotype originated in a human donor in a cohort sampled during active or convalescent COVID-19. The sample comprised peripheral blood. The CDR3 nucleotides are TGTGCCAGCCGGTTCCAAGAGACCCAGTACTTC. Its translation is CASRFQETQYF.